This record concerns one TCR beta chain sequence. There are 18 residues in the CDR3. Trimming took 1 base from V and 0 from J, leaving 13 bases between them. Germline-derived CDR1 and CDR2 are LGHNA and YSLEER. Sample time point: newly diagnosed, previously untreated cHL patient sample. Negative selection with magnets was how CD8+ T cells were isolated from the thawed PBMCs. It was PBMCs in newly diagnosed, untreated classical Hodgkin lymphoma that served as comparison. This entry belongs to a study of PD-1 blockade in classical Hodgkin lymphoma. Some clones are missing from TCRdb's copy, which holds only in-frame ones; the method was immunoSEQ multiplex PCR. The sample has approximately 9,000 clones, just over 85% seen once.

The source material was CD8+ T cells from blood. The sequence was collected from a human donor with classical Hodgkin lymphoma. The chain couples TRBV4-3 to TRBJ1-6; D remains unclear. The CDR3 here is CASSQGWRDNSYNSPLHF. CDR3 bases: TGCGCCAGCAGCCAAGGATGGCGGGATAACTCCTATAATTCACCCCTCCACTTT.